This T cell receptor beta chain was sequenced in a study of blood T cell repertoires in COVID-19. Overall study context: The cDNA or gDNA used as material had been derived from T cells, B-cell-depleted T cells, or PBMCs.

In germline, CDR1 is SGHAT, CDR2 FQDESV (reference sequence). Trimming cost V 3 bases and J 4 bases; bases outside gene matches: 5. The CDR3 is 15 amino acids. Measured with immunoSEQ multiplex PCR; TCRdb has only the in-frame clones, and not every one. The sample has some 39,000 clones; around 83% are singletons. Sequenced input: peripheral blood. The rearrangement links TRBV11-1 to TRBJ2-3; TRBD2 agrees at 9 bases. The clonotype originates from a man in his sixties with acute or convalescent COVID-19. The CDR3: CASSFSGGGPDTQYF. CDR3 DNA: TGTGCCAGCAGCTTTAGCGGGGGCGGCCCAGATACGCAGTATTTT.